The 31 T cell receptor beta chains below all came from one sample that was sequenced in a study of control samples from healthy donors and cancer patients. The table came from immunoSEQ multiplex PCR; TCRdb's copy has only in-frame clones and leaves some out. The sample consists of about 230,000 clones, about four fifths of them appearing once. The specimen was PBMCs. All receptors derive from a woman aged 55-70 years with lung cancer.

The V call is TRBV24-1, the J call TRBJ2-1; TRBD2 is a possible D gene (6 bases). The CDR3 has 16 residues. V dropped 1 base and J dropped 0 bases, with 9 bases sitting between them. Germline lookup yields CDR1 KGHDR and CDR2 SFDVKD. This CDR3 is CATSDFGGTSYNEQFF. CDR3 DNA sequence: TGTGCCACCAGTGATTTTGGGGGGACCTCCTACAATGAGCAGTTCTTC.

The rearrangement links TRBV29-1 to TRBJ1-5; no clear D. In germline, CDR1 is SQVTM, CDR2 ANQGSEA. This CDR3 has 14 amino acids. Between the trimmed V and J ends, which lost 5 bases and 6 bases, there was a span of 17 bases. The CDR3 reads CSVLSGESSQPQHF. The CDR3 DNA sequence: TGCAGCGTTCTCTCCGGGGAGTCCAGTCAGCCCCAGCATTTT. The whole variable domain, remainder taken from reference TRBV29-1 and TRBJ1-5, is SAVISQKPSRDICQRGTSLTIQCQVDSQVTMMFWYRQQPGQSLTLIATANQGSEATYESGFVIDKFPISRPNLTFSTLTVSNMSPEDSSIYLCSVLSGESSQPQHFGDGTRLSIL.

The chain carries TRBV30 and TRBJ2-7, with D maybe TRBD2 (6 bases). The CDR3 contains 14 residues. Germline CDR1 GTSNPN, CDR2 SVGIG (reference sequence). The V end was cut by 2 bases, the J end by 2 bases, with 13 bases between. The CDR3 region is CAWSLGTGAYEQYF. In nucleotides, the CDR3 is TGTGCCTGGAGTTTAGGGACGGGGGCCTACGAGCAGTACTTC.

The chain has TRBV5-1 and TRBJ1-3; 8 bases are a match to TRBD1. Trimming removed 3 bases from V and 0 bases from J; junction bases left unmatched: 5. The CDR3 runs 16 residues. The germline CDR1 and CDR2 sequences are SGHRS and YFSETQ. CDR3 amino acids: CASSSGQGGSGNTIYF. The CDR3 nucleotides are TGCGCCAGCAGCTCCGGACAGGGTGGCTCTGGAAACACCATATATTTT.

The chain joins TRBV20-1 to TRBJ2-5; TRBD1 is a possible D gene (7 bases). Trimming removed 3 bases at V and 2 bases at J, with 16 bases between. Germline-derived CDR1 and CDR2 are DFQATT and SNEGSKA (reference sequence). The CDR3 covers 15 residues. The CDR3 coding sequence is TGCAGTGCTAGTGGCAGGGGGGTTCCGCAAGAGACCCAGTACTTC. Its translation: CSASGRGVPQETQYF.

Remarks on this clone: The CDR3 end shows no conserved phenylalanine or tryptophan, and so a read error is likely. The DNA is omitted, as the CDR3 cannot be located on it reliably, and the CDR3 follows TCRdb's listing. The same CDR3 also results from other DNA sequences found in this sample. V gene TRBV3-1 (or the pseudogene TRBV3-2) combines with J gene TRBJ1-6; the table assigns TRBD1, which was not confirmed against the DNA. 13 amino acids form the CDR3, both terminal residues included. Germline V CDR1 and CDR2: LGHDT, YNNKEL (reference sequence). The CDR3: CASGLFSDRGRSS.

The chain employs TRBV20-1 and TRBJ2-1; D is uncertain. This CDR3 comprises 11 residues. The V gene lost 5 bases and the J gene lost 7 bases, with 9 bases spanning the gap. Germline lookup yields CDR1 DFQATT and CDR2 SNEGSKA (reference sequence). The CDR3 loop is CSAGYWNEQFF. The CDR3 region has the DNA TGCAGTGCTGGATATTGGAATGAGCAGTTCTTC.

This sequence joins TRBV6-1 and TRBJ2-6, with 10 bases that match TRBD1. Germline CDR1 is MNHNS and CDR2 is SASEGT. The length of the CDR3 is 19 residues. The V gene end was trimmed by 3 bases and the J gene end by 0 bases; junction bases not matched to a gene: 8. CDR3: CASSEGQGHSSSGANVLTF. In nucleotides, the CDR3 is TGTGCCAGCAGTGAGGGACAGGGGCATTCGAGCTCTGGGGCCAACGTCCTGACTTTC.

V usage is TRBV19 and J usage is TRBJ2-6; TRBD1 matches at 9 bases. The CDR3 runs to 17 residues. The junction had 5 bases not matched to a gene; V was cut back by 3 bases and J by 2 bases. Germline V gene data show CDR1 as LNHDA and CDR2 as SQIVND (reference sequence). This CDR3 reads CASSIGTGSPGANVLTF. CDR3 in DNA: TGTGCCAGTAGTATTGGGACAGGGTCCCCTGGGGCCAACGTCCTGACTTTC.

This clone was seen a handful of times. This sequence joins TRBV12-5 and TRBJ2-7; 13 bases line up with TRBD2. V was pared by 6 bases and J by 0 bases, with 8 bases of the junction left unmatched. CDR1 is LGHNT and CDR2 is FRNRAP in the germline V gene. The CDR3 has 17 amino acids. CDR3 in amino acids: CASGLTRTSGSSYEQYF. CDR3 DNA: TGTGCTAGTGGACTGACTCGGACTAGCGGGAGCTCCTACGAGCAGTACTTC.

The chain employs TRBV11-2 and TRBJ1-1; D is undetermined. The CDR3 totals 13 residues. CDR1 and CDR2 (germline): SGHAT, FQNNGV. The V end lost 0 bases, the J end lost 5 bases, and 7 bases lay between the germline ends. The CDR3 protein is CASSLDGGTEAFF. The DNA for the CDR3 is TGTGCCAGCAGCTTAGACGGTGGAACTGAAGCTTTCTTT.

The chain couples TRBV27 to TRBJ1-2, with 10 bases matching TRBD1. J was trimmed by 7 bases and V by 5 bases; bases with no gene match: 10. The CDR3 runs to 15 residues. The germline CDR1 and CDR2 sequences are MNHEY and SMNVEV (reference sequence). The CDR3 DNA sequence: TGTGCCAGCAGTCTACGTATAGGGACAGGGGTTGGCTACACCTTC. Protein: CASSLRIGTGVGYTF.

The genes are TRBV11-2 and TRBJ2-1, with 7 positions matching TRBD1. Germline trimming cut 4 bases from V and 10 bases from J; bases unmatched to any gene: 4. Per the germline V gene, CDR1 is SGHAT and CDR2 is FQNNGV. The CDR3 is made up of 12 amino acids. The CDR3 DNA sequence: TGTGCCAGCAGCTCCGAGGACAGGGAGCAGTTCTTC. Protein: CASSSEDREQFF.

The DNA for the CDR3 is TGTGCCAGCTGGGACCCGGGACTTCACACCGGGGAGCTGTTTTTT. Amino acids: CASWDPGLHTGELFF. The rearrangement joins TRBV28 to TRBJ2-2; TRBD2 might be the D (6 bases). V gave up 8 bases and J gave up 3 bases, with 16 bases separating them. Germline lookup yields CDR1 MDHEN and CDR2 SYDVKM. The CDR3 spans 15 residues.

Details on this clone: Different DNA sequences within this sample yield the same CDR3. The rearrangement joins TRBV7-8 to TRBJ1-2, with TRBD1 as a possible D gene (5 bases). V lost 0 bases and J 8 bases, leaving 10 bases between the germline ends. The germline V gene has CDR1 SGHVS and CDR2 FQNEAQ. CDR3 size: 13 residues. The CDR3 region is CASSLAQGGGYTF. The CDR3 DNA follows: TGTGCCAGCAGCTTAGCCCAGGGAGGCGGCTACACCTTC.

The chain carries TRBV5-1 and TRBJ1-3; D remains ambiguous. The CDR3 is 14 amino acids. Trimming removed 0 bases at V and 2 bases at J, with 6 bases between. Germline assignment: CDR1 SGHRS and CDR2 YFSETQ. The CDR3 sequence: CASSLGGAGNTIYF. CDR3 nucleotides: TGCGCCAGCAGCTTGGGCGGGGCTGGAAACACCATATATTTT.

The chain combines TRBV5-1 with TRBJ2-3; D remains ambiguous. Germline V gene data show CDR1 as SGHRS and CDR2 as YFSETQ. CDR3 length: 12 residues. V lost 4 bases, J lost 2 bases, and 5 bases lay in between. The CDR3 sequence is CASSAYTDTQYF. The CDR3 DNA sequence: TGCGCCAGCAGCGCTTACACAGATACGCAGTATTTT.

The chain has TRBV10-1 and TRBJ2-1, with no clear D. The CDR3 contains 13 residues. The germline V gene has CDR1 WNHNN and CDR2 SYGVQD (reference sequence). The V end lost 4 bases, the J end lost 5 bases, and 9 bases lay between the germline ends. CDR3 nucleotide sequence: TGCGCCAGCAGTGGGTCAATGAACAATGAGCAGTTCTTC. Protein sequence: CASSGSMNNEQFF.

This clone was counted a few times. The chain joins TRBV20-1 to TRBJ1-1; 8 bases agree with TRBD1. V dropped 3 bases and J dropped 6; count of bases not matched to a gene: 6. The CDR3 sequence is 13 residues long. Germline CDR1 and CDR2: DFQATT and SNEGSKA (reference sequence). The CDR3 DNA reads as TGCAGTGCTAGTAGACAGGGGTTCTCTGAAGCTTTCTTT. This sequence encodes CSASRQGFSEAFF.

V is TRBV19 and J is TRBJ1-6; D possibly corresponds to TRBD1 (6 bases). The germline V gene has CDR1 LNHDA and CDR2 SQIVND (reference sequence). Trimming left V 3 bases short and J 7 bases short, with 10 bases between. The CDR3 spans 14 residues. The CDR3, as DNA: TGTGCCAGTAGTATTGAGGGGGGCAATTCACCCCTCCACTTT. It specifies CASSIEGGNSPLHF.

The chain is built from TRBV6-5 and TRBJ1-5; 10 nucleotides align to TRBD1. V shed 6 bases and J 5 bases; nucleotides not matched to a gene: 7. CDR3 length equals 15 residues. Germline V lookup: CDR1 MNHEY, CDR2 SVGAGI. The CDR3 region is CASSTLGTGDQPQHF. Written as DNA, the CDR3 is TGTGCCAGCAGCACACTCGGGACAGGGGATCAGCCCCAGCATTTT.

The chain has TRBV5-1 and TRBJ2-1; no clear D. V lost 2 bases to trimming and J lost 3 bases, with 12 bases between them. The CDR3 has 15 amino acids. CDR1 is SGHRS and CDR2 is YFSETQ in the germline V gene. The CDR3 DNA follows: TGCGCCAGCAGCTTTCTATCCGGAGTCTACAATGAGCAGTTCTTC. Residues: CASSFLSGVYNEQFF.

This clone was found once. The chain is built from TRBV30 and TRBJ2-7, with a possible D match to TRBD1 (5 bases). The germline V and J ends were trimmed by 2 bases and 2 bases, with 16 bases remaining between them. CDR3 length: 15 amino acids. CDR1 and CDR2 (germline): GTSNPN, SVGIG (reference sequence). The CDR3 region has the DNA TGTGCCTGGAGTAGTATGAAGGGGCCGGCCTACGAGCAGTACTTC. It specifies CAWSSMKGPAYEQYF.

J is TRBJ2-1 and V is TRBV10-3, with D unresolved. CDR3 length: 12 amino acids. Looked up from germline, CDR1 is ENHRY and CDR2 is SYGVKD. The V and J ends lost 11 bases and 0 bases respectively, with 8 bases between them. CDR3 nucleotides: TGTGCCGCCGCCAACTCCTACAATGAGCAGTTCTTC. Translated, it gives CAAANSYNEQFF.

V is TRBV28 and J is TRBJ1-3, with D perhaps TRBD1 (5 bases). This CDR3 has 15 residues. Germline-derived CDR1 and CDR2 are MDHEN and SYDVKM. V lost 7 bases to trimming and J lost 2 bases, with 15 bases between them. The CDR3: CASTPTPGTGNTIYF. The DNA for the CDR3 is TGTGCCAGCACCCCGACCCCAGGGACTGGAAACACCATATATTTT.

The chain's CDR3 is CAWSRGYNEQFF. DNA of the CDR3: TGTGCCTGGAGCCGGGGTTACAATGAGCAGTTCTTC. The chain recombines TRBV30 with TRBJ2-1; tentative D call: TRBD2 (5 bases). V lost 3 bases to trimming and J lost 4 bases, with 7 bases between them. CDR1 and CDR2 from the germline V gene are GTSNPN and SVGIG (reference sequence). The CDR3 sequence is 12 residues long.

This chain joins TRBV20-1 and TRBJ1-5, with D uncertain. CDR1 DFQATT and CDR2 SNEGSKA come from the germline V gene (reference sequence). The V end lost 5 bases, the J end lost 6 bases, and 5 bases lay between the germline ends. The CDR3 totals 10 residues. As DNA, the CDR3 is TGCAGTGCTGGAAGTCAGCCCCAGCATTTT. Translation: CSAGSQPQHF.

The gene calls are TRBV19 and TRBJ1-5; 11 bases map to TRBD1. This CDR3 comprises 16 residues. V was clipped by 4 bases and J by 2 bases; unmatched bases: 4. Germline V gives CDR1 LNHDA, CDR2 SQIVND (reference sequence). The CDR3 DNA reads TGTGCCAGTAGTAGAGGGGGACAGGGGGGCAATCAGCCCCAGCATTTT. Translation: CASSRGGQGGNQPQHF.

With regard to this clone: In the same sample, other DNA sequences code for this CDR3. J is TRBJ2-7 and V is TRBV28; D is unclear. The CDR3 is made up of 12 amino acids. In germline, CDR1 is MDHEN, CDR2 SYDVKM. V was pared by 6 bases and J by 3 bases, with 9 bases between. The CDR3 is CASSQGSYEQYF. In nucleotides, the CDR3 is TGTGCCAGCAGCCAAGGTAGCTACGAGCAGTACTTC.

The chain carries TRBV20-1 and TRBJ1-1, with TRBD1 as a possible D gene (6 bases). V lost 3 bases and J 0 bases, leaving 8 bases between the germline ends. The CDR3 loop spans 13 amino acids. CDR1 and CDR2 from the germline V gene are DFQATT and SNEGSKA (reference sequence). The CDR3 spells CSASGQLNTEAFF. CDR3 in DNA: TGCAGTGCTAGTGGACAGCTGAACACTGAAGCTTTCTTT.

The chain employs TRBV9 and TRBJ2-3; the D is unclear. The CDR3 has 13 amino acids. CDR1 SGDLS and CDR2 YYNGEE come from the germline V gene. V was clipped by 0 bases and J by 6 bases, with 8 bases between them. CDR3 sequence: CASSVGQLDTQYF. The CDR3 nucleotides read TGTGCCAGCAGCGTAGGGCAACTGGATACGCAGTATTTT.